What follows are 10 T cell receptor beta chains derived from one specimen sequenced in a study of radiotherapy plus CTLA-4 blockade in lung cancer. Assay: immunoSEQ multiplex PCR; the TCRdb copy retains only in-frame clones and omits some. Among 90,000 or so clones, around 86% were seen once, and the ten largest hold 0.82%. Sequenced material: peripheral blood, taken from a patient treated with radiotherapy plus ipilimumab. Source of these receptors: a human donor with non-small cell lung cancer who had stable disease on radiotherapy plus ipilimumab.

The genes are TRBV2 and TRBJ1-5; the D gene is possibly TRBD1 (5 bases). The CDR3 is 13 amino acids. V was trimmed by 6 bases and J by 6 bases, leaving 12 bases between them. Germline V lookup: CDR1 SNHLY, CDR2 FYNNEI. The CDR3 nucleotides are TGTGCCAGCAGCGTTGGACAAGTTCAGCCCCAGCATTTT. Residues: CASSVGQVQPQHF.

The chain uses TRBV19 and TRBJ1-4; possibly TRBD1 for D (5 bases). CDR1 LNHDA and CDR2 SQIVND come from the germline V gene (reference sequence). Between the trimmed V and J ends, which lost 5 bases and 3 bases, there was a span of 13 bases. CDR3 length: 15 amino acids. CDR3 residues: CASSSSGSANEKLFF. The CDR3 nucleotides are TGTGCCAGTAGTTCGTCAGGGTCAGCTAATGAAAAACTGTTTTTT.

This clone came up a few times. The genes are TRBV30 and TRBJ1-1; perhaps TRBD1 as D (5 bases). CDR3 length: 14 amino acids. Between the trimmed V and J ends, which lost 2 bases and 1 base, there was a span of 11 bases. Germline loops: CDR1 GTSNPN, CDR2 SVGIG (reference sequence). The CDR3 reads CAWSLRGGNTEAFF. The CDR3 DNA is TGTGCCTGGAGTTTAAGGGGTGGGAACACTGAAGCTTTCTTT.

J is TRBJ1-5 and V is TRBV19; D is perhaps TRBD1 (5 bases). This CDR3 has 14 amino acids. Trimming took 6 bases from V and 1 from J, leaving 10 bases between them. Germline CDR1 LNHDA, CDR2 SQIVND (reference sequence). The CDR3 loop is CASRKQVSNQPQHF. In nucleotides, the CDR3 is TGTGCCAGTAGGAAACAGGTGAGCAATCAGCCCCAGCATTTT.

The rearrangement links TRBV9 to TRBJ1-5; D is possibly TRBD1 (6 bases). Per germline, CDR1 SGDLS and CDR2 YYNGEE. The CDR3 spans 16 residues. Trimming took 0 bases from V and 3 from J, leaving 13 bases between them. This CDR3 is CASSVGWTANNQPQHF. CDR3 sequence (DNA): TGTGCCAGCAGCGTAGGTTGGACAGCCAACAATCAGCCCCAGCATTTT.

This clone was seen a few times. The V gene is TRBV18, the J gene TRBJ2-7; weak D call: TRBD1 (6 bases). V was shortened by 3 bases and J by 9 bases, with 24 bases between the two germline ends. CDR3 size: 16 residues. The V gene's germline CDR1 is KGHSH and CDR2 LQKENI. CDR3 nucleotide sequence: TGTGCCAGCTCACCCTCACAGGGACGGGGCCACCTAACGCAGTACTTC. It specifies CASSPSQGRGHLTQYF. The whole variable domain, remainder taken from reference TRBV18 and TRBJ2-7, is NAGVMQNPRHLVRRRGQEARLRCSPMKGHSHVYWYRQLPEEGLKFMVYLQKENIIDESGMPKERFSAEFPKEGPSILRIQQVVRGDSAAYFCASSPSQGRGHLTQYFGPGTRLTVT.

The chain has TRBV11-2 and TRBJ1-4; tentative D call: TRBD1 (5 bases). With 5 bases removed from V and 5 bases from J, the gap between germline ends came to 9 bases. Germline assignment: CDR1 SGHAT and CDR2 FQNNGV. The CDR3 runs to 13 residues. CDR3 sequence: CASSPDRNEKLFF. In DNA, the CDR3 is TGTGCCAGCAGCCCCGACAGAAATGAAAAACTGTTTTTT. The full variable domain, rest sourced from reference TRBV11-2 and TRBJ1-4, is EAGVAQSPRYKIIEKRQSVAFWCNPISGHATLYWYQQILGQGPKLLIQFQNNGVVDDSQLPKDRFSAERLKGVDSTLKIQPAKLEDSAVYLCASSPDRNEKLFFGSGTQLSVL.

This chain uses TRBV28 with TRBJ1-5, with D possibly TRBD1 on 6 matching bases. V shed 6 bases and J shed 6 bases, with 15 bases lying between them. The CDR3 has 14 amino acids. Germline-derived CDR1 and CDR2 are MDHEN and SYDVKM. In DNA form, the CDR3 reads TGTGCCAGCAGCACCGACAGGCTTCCTCAGCCCCAGCATTTT. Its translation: CASSTDRLPQPQHF.

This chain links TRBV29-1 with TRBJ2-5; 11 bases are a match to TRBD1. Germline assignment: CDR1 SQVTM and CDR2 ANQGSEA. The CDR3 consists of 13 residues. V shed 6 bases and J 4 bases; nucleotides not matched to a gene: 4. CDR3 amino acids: CSVSGTGGETQYF. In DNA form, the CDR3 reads TGCAGCGTCTCCGGGACAGGGGGAGAGACCCAGTACTTC.

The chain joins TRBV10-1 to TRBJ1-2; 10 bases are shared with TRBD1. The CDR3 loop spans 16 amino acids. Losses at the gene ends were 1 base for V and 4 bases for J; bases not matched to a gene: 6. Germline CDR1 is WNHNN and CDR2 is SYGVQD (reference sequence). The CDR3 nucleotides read TGCGCCAGCAGTGAGTACCGGGACAGGGGCGTCTATGGCTACACCTTC. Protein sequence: CASSEYRDRGVYGYTF.